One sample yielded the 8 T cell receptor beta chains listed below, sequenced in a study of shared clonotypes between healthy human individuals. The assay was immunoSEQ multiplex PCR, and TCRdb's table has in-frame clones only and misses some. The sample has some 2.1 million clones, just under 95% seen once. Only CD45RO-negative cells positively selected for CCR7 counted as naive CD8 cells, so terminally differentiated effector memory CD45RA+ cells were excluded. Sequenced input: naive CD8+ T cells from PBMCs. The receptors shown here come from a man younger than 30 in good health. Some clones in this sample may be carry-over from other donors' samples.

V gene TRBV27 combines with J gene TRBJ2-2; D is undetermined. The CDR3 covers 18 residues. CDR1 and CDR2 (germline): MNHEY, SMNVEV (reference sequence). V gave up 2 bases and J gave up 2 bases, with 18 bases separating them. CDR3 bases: TGTGCCAGCAGTTTAATCTTAGTTCGTGGGGTCAACACCGGGGAGCTGTTTTTT. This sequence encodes CASSLILVRGVNTGELFF.

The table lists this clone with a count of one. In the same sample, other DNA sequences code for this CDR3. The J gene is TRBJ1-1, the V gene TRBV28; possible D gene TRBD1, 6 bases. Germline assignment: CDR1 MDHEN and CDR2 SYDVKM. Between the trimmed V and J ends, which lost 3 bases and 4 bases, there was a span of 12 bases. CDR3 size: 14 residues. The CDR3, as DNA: TGTGCCAGCAGTTTGAGGGGAGGGGGCACTGAAGCTTTCTTT. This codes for CASSLRGGGTEAFF.

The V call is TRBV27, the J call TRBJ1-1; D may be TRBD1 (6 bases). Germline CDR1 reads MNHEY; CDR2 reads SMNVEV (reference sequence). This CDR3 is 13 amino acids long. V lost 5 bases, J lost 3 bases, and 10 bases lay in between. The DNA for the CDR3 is TGTGCCAGCAGTCTCACAGGGTACACTGAAGCTTTCTTT. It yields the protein CASSLTGYTEAFF.

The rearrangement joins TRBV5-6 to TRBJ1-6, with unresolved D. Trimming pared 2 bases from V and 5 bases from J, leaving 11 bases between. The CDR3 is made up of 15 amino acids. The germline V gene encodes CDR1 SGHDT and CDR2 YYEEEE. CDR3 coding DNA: TGTGCCAGCAGCTTCTGGGTCGGGGATAATTCACCCCTCCACTTT. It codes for CASSFWVGDNSPLHF. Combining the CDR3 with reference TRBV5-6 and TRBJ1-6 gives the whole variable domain DAGVTQSPTHLIKTRGQQVTLRCSPKSGHDTVSWYQQALGQGPQFIFQYYEEEERQRGNFPDRFSGHQFPNYSSELNVNALLLGDSALYLCASSFWVGDNSPLHFGNGTRLTVT.

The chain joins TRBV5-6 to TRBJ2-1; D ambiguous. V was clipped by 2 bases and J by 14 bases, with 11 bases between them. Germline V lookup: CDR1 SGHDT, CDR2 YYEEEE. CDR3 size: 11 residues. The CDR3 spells CASSFNADEFF. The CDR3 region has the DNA TGTGCCAGCAGCTTTAACGCCGATGAGTTCTTC.

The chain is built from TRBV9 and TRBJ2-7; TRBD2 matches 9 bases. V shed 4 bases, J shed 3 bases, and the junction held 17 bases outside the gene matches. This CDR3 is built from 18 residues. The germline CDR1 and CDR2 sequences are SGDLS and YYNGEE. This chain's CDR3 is CASSPRGSGGSSVYEQYF. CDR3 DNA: TGTGCCAGCAGCCCACGGGGTAGCGGGGGATCAAGTGTCTACGAGCAGTACTTC.

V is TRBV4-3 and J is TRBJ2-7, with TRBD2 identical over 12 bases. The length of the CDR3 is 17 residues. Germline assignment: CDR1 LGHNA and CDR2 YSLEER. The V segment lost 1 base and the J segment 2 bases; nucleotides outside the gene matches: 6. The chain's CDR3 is CASSQAQLAGGPYEQYF. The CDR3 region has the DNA TGCGCCAGCAGCCAAGCGCAACTAGCGGGAGGTCCCTACGAGCAGTACTTC.

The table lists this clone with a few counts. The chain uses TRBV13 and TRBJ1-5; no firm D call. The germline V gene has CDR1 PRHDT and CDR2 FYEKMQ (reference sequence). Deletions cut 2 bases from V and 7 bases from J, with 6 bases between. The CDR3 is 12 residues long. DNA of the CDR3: TGTGCCAGCAGCTTACGACAACAGCCCCAGCATTTT. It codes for CASSLRQQPQHF.